Presented here are 23 T cell receptor beta chains from one specimen sequenced in a study of shared clonotypes between healthy human individuals. Terminally differentiated effector memory CD45RA+ cells were excluded by CCR7 positive selection of CD45RO-negative cells. The repertoire was sequenced with immunoSEQ multiplex PCR; TCRdb's copy has only in-frame clones and lacks some. Of some 2 million clones in the sample, approximately 94% are singletons; the top ten hold 1.2%. Input material: naive CD8+ T cells sorted from blood. These receptors all stem from a man younger than 35 in good health.

This chain uses TRBV13 with TRBJ2-2; 8 bases agree with TRBD1. The CDR3 loop spans 16 amino acids. Germline CDR1 is PRHDT and CDR2 is FYEKMQ (reference sequence). The J segment lost 3 bases and the V segment lost 7 bases, leaving 10 bases of the junction unmatched. CDR3: CASTSTDRGYTGELFF. CDR3 coding DNA: TGTGCCAGCACCTCAACCGACAGGGGATACACCGGGGAGCTGTTTTTT.

The chain carries TRBV2 and TRBJ1-6; D is uncertain. CDR1 is SNHLY and CDR2 is FYNNEI in the germline V gene. The CDR3 spans 14 residues. V shed 3 bases and J shed 5 bases, with 8 bases lying between them. CDR3 in DNA: TGTGCCAGCAGTGATAGGGCGGATAATTCACCCCTCCACTTT. It codes for CASSDRADNSPLHF. Looking up the rest from reference TRBV2 and TRBJ1-6 gives the full variable domain: EPEVTQTPSHQVTQMGQEVILRCVPISNHLYFYWYRQILGQKVEFLVSFYNNEISEKSEIFDDQFSVERPDGSNFTLKIRSTKLEDSAMYFCASSDRADNSPLHFGNGTRLTVT.

The chain uses TRBV2 and TRBJ2-7; D tentatively fits TRBD1 or TRBD2 (5 bases each). Trimming stripped 2 bases from V and 2 bases from J, with 16 bases between. Germline loops: CDR1 SNHLY, CDR2 FYNNEI. The CDR3 sequence is 16 residues long. The CDR3 DNA reads as TGTGCCAGCAGTGAATTAAGGGGAAGGGGACCCTACGAGCAGTACTTC. The encoded protein is CASSELRGRGPYEQYF.

The CDR3 region is CASRGLAGDEQYF. The CDR3 DNA reads TGTGCCAGCAGGGGACTAGCGGGAGACGAGCAGTACTTC. This chain joins TRBV2 and TRBJ2-7, with 14 bases matching TRBD2. V gave up 6 bases and J gave up 5 bases; unmatched junction bases: 0. Germline assignment: CDR1 SNHLY and CDR2 FYNNEI. CDR3 length: 13 residues.

The chain has TRBV11-3 and TRBJ2-3; 10 bases map to TRBD2. The CDR3 is made up of 13 amino acids. CDR1 SGHNT and CDR2 YENEEA come from the germline V gene. With V trimmed by 1 base and J by 11 bases, 3 bases remained unmatched. For the CDR3, the DNA is TGTGCCAGCAGCTTAGCCGGACTAGCGGAGCAGTATTTT. It encodes CASSLAGLAEQYF.

As for this clone: Other DNA variants within this sample encode the same CDR3. The rearrangement uses TRBV6-1 and TRBJ1-1; 7 positions match TRBD1. Trimming removed 5 bases from V and 2 bases from J; junction bases left unmatched: 5. The length of the CDR3 is 14 residues. Germline CDR1 MNHNS, CDR2 SASEGT. CDR3 sequence (DNA): TGTGCCAGCAGTAAGACAGGGCTTAACACTGAAGCTTTCTTT. Translated: CASSKTGLNTEAFF.

The CDR3 DNA reads TGTGCCAGCAGTGACGCAGGGAGGTCGTCCTACGAGCAGTACTTC. It translates to CASSDAGRSSYEQYF. J is TRBJ2-7 and V is TRBV2, with TRBD2 as a possible D gene (6 bases). This CDR3 has 15 residues. Per the germline V gene, CDR1 is SNHLY and CDR2 is FYNNEI. Between the trimmed V and J ends, which lost 3 bases and 1 base, there was a span of 13 bases.

The chain recombines TRBV7-2 with TRBJ2-5; unclear D gene. The CDR3 sequence is 12 residues long. With 6 bases removed from V and 5 bases from J, the gap between germline ends came to 10 bases. Germline CDR1 SGHTA, CDR2 FQGNSA. Here the CDR3 DNA reads TGTGCCAGCAGTTCATTTCAGGAGACCCAGTACTTC. Its protein product is CASSSFQETQYF.

The chain combines TRBV5-3 with TRBJ2-5; 7 bases fit TRBD2. TRBV5-3 qualifies as an ORF whose function is uncertain. The CDR3 is 15 amino acids. V dropped 4 bases and J dropped 2; count of bases not matched to a gene: 8. The CDR3 DNA follows: TGTGCCAGAAGCCGGGACTACCCCCAACAAGAGACCCAGTACTTC. Translation: CARSRDYPQQETQYF.

V and J are TRBV4-3 and TRBJ2-5; 8 bases line up with TRBD2. The J segment lost 0 bases and the V segment lost 3 bases, leaving 12 bases of the junction unmatched. The germline CDR1 and CDR2 sequences are LGHNA and YSLEER. CDR3 length: 18 amino acids. The CDR3 DNA is TGCGCCAGCAGCCAGGCCGGGAGGGCCAGATGGTACCAAGAGACCCAGTACTTC. As protein: CASSQAGRARWYQETQYF.

V is TRBV6-5 and J is TRBJ1-1; D remains unclear. V gave up 3 bases and J gave up 11 bases, with 19 bases separating them. The CDR3 has 14 residues. Germline-derived CDR1 and CDR2 are MNHEY and SVGAGI. For the CDR3, the DNA is TGTGCCAGCAGTTATGGCGCCACAGAGGGAGATGCTTTCTTT. Its translation: CASSYGATEGDAFF.

The gene calls are TRBV7-6 and TRBJ2-7; possible D gene TRBD1, 6 bases. The germline V gene has CDR1 SGHVS and CDR2 FNYEAQ. Trimming stripped 1 base from V and 4 bases from J, with 14 bases between. The length of the CDR3 is 15 residues. As DNA, the CDR3 is TGTGCCAGCAGCTTAGGGGCAGGGGAGACGTACGAGCAGTACTTC. It encodes CASSLGAGETYEQYF.

The chain is built from TRBV5-5 and TRBJ1-6; tentative D call: TRBD1 (5 bases). This CDR3 comprises 12 residues. V was pared by 5 bases and J by 9 bases, with 9 bases between. Germline V gives CDR1 SGHKS, CDR2 YYEKEE (reference sequence). CDR3 DNA: TGTGCCAGCAGTTCAGGGTCTTCACCCCTCCACTTT. It encodes CASSSGSSPLHF.

The J gene is TRBJ2-3, the V gene TRBV9; 8 bases map to TRBD2. From germline, CDR1 is SGDLS and CDR2 YYNGEE. The CDR3 covers 17 residues. Trimming at V came to 0 bases and at J to 2 bases, leaving 8 bases not matched to a gene. The CDR3 sequence: CASSVEGSGASTDTQYF. The CDR3 DNA reads TGTGCCAGCAGCGTAGAGGGTAGCGGGGCCTCCACAGATACGCAGTATTTT.

As to this clone: Other DNA sequences in this specimen translate into the identical CDR3. This sequence joins TRBV7-9 and TRBJ2-7; either TRBD1 or TRBD2 may supply D (5 bases each). From germline, CDR1 is SEHNR and CDR2 FQNEAQ (reference sequence). The V and J ends lost 1 base and 2 bases respectively, with 9 bases between them. This CDR3 is built from 14 residues. CDR3: CASSLGGRAYEQYF. The CDR3 nucleotides are TGTGCCAGCAGCTTAGGGGGGAGAGCCTACGAGCAGTACTTC.

This sequence joins TRBV5-1 and TRBJ2-5, with D hard to call. V lost 8 bases to trimming and J lost 5 bases, with 16 bases between them. Germline V CDR1 and CDR2: SGHRS, YFSETQ. This CDR3 comprises 13 residues. CDR3 nucleotide sequence: TGCGCCAGTTTAGGTCCGGAGAGGGAGACCCAGTACTTC. It encodes CASLGPERETQYF.

This clone has just one count. The rearrangement uses TRBV27 and TRBJ2-1; D uncertain. From germline, CDR1 is MNHEY and CDR2 SMNVEV (reference sequence). The CDR3 runs 13 residues. V was trimmed by 3 bases and J by 6 bases, leaving 9 bases between them. Written as DNA, the CDR3 is TGTGCCAGCAGTTTTGGTATTACCAATGAGCAGTTCTTC. Residues: CASSFGITNEQFF.

The chain combines TRBV29-1 with TRBJ2-7; D call uncertain. The CDR3 has 13 residues. V dropped 6 bases and J dropped 3 bases, with 15 bases sitting between them. Looked up from germline, CDR1 is SQVTM and CDR2 is ANQGSEA. The CDR3 DNA is TGCAGCGTGGAGAGTGAGGCTAGCTACGAGCAGTACTTC. Its protein product is CSVESEASYEQYF.

V and J are TRBV6-1 and TRBJ1-1; no clear D. This CDR3 spans 13 amino acids. Per germline, CDR1 MNHNS and CDR2 SASEGT. Trimming cost V 2 bases and J 1 base, with 5 bases left between them. CDR3 sequence: CASSENRNTEAFF. DNA for the CDR3: TGTGCCAGCAGTGAAAACAGGAACACTGAAGCTTTCTTT.

A remark on this clone: The sample holds other DNA sequences that translate to the same CDR3. The rearrangement uses TRBV28 and TRBJ2-7; D remains unclear. The CDR3 runs to 12 residues. Trimming took 3 bases from V and 2 from J, leaving 5 bases between them. Per germline, CDR1 MDHEN and CDR2 SYDVKM. DNA for the CDR3: TGTGCCAGCAGTTTGGGTACCTACGAGCAGTACTTC. This translates into CASSLGTYEQYF.

The gene calls are TRBV6-1 and TRBJ2-7, with 7 bases lining up with TRBD1. V lost 8 bases, J lost 3 bases, and 7 bases stayed unmatched. CDR1 is MNHNS and CDR2 is SASEGT in the germline V gene. The length of the CDR3 is 13 residues. This CDR3 reads CASGPRTGYEQYF. The CDR3 coding sequence is TGTGCCAGCGGACCTCGGACAGGCTACGAGCAGTACTTC.

The chain is built from TRBV4-2 and TRBJ1-4; D is unresolved. Trimming removed 0 bases at V and 5 bases at J, with 10 bases between. CDR3 length equals 15 residues. The germline gives CDR1 LGHNA, CDR2 YNFKEQ. The CDR3 bases are TGTGCCAGCAGCCAAGAGATCCCCTTGAATGAAAAACTGTTTTTT. The encoded protein is CASSQEIPLNEKLFF.

The genes are TRBV7-9 and TRBJ2-1, with TRBD2 matching over 12 bases. The V gene's germline CDR1 is SEHNR and CDR2 FQNEAQ (reference sequence). The V segment lost 5 bases and the J segment 2 bases; nucleotides outside the gene matches: 7. The CDR3 extends over 17 amino acids. For the CDR3, the DNA is TGTGCCAGCAGCCCTCCCCTAGCGGGAGGGCCCTACAATGAGCAGTTCTTC. Its translation is CASSPPLAGGPYNEQFF.